The rows below give T cell receptor beta chains drawn from one sample of a study of spatial heterogeneity in lung cancer. TCRdb fed the 5' RACE reads into MiXCR, producing one record per CDR3 protein. This sample yields 15,000 to 20,000 distinct CDR3 sequences, of which around 19% are seen a single time; roughly 13% belongs to the top ten. This specimen was PBMCs, taken at surgery. The receptors shown here come from a male donor with early-stage non-small cell lung cancer. The CDR3 runs from the conserved cysteine through the conserved F or W. The order of the fields is V gene, clone size, J gene, D gene, CDR3 DNA, CDR3 protein. The D gene is left open where the match is weak. Clone size, where shown, is once, few, many, or a class for clones that have expanded.

v_gene: TRBV6-1
abundance: .
j_gene: TRBJ1-1
d_gene: .
CDR3nt: TGTGCCAGCAGTGAAGTAGGGCAGGGGACTGAAGCTTTCTTT
CDR3aa: CASSEVGQGTEAFF

v_gene: TRBV29-1
abundance: many
j_gene: TRBJ2-2
d_gene: TRBD1
CDR3nt: TGCAGCGTTGATTCCGGGACAGGGGACACCGGGGAGCTGTTTTTT
CDR3aa: CSVDSGTGDTGELFF

v_gene: TRBV29-1
abundance: medium-sized
j_gene: TRBJ2-2
d_gene: .
CDR3nt: TGCAGCGTCGTTAGCGGCAACACCGGGGAGCTGTTTTTT
CDR3aa: CSVVSGNTGELFF

v_gene: TRBV10-1
abundance: many
j_gene: TRBJ2-7
d_gene: .
CDR3nt: TGCGCCAGCAGTGAGTCTGTGGACAGCTCCTACGAGCAGTACTTC
CDR3aa: CASSESVDSSYEQYF

v_gene: TRBV7-9
abundance: .
j_gene: TRBJ2-5
d_gene: .
CDR3nt: TGTGCCAGCAGCTTAGTACAGGACGGGGCCCAGTACTTC
CDR3aa: CASSLVQDGAQYF

v_gene: TRBV19
abundance: many
j_gene: TRBJ1-1
d_gene: .
CDR3nt: TGTGCCAGTACGGACAGAGTTAACACTGAAGCTTTCTTT
CDR3aa: CASTDRVNTEAFF

v_gene: TRBV24-1
abundance: .
j_gene: TRBJ2-1
d_gene: TRBD1
CDR3nt: TGTGCCACCAGTGACCTGGGACAGGGGGCTAACAATGAGCAGTTCTTC
CDR3aa: CATSDLGQGANNEQFF

v_gene: TRBV19
abundance: many
j_gene: TRBJ2-7
d_gene: .
CDR3nt: TGTGCCAGTAGTCTCACCCAAGGGGAGCAGTACTTC
CDR3aa: CASSLTQGEQYF

v_gene: TRBV3-1
abundance: .
j_gene: TRBJ2-1
d_gene: .
CDR3nt: TGTGCCAGCAGCCAAGGGGGGAATGAGCAGTTCTTC
CDR3aa: CASSQGGNEQFF

v_gene: TRBV11-2
abundance: medium-sized
j_gene: TRBJ2-7
d_gene: .
CDR3nt: TGTGCCAGCAGCTTCGGGGGAACCTACGAGCAGTACTTC
CDR3aa: CASSFGGTYEQYF

v_gene: TRBV14
abundance: .
j_gene: TRBJ1-3
d_gene: TRBD1
CDR3nt: TGTGCCAGCAGTTCACACAGGGGGCAAGGAAACACCATATATTTT
CDR3aa: CASSSHRGQGNTIYF

v_gene: TRBV25-1
abundance: .
j_gene: TRBJ2-3
d_gene: .
CDR3nt: TGTGCCAGCAGTAGGCTGGGCACAGATACGCAGTATTTT
CDR3aa: CASSRLGTDTQYF

v_gene: TRBV7-6
abundance: few
j_gene: TRBJ1-2
d_gene: .
CDR3nt: TGTGCCAGCAGCTTAGCGGGGGGCAGGGATGGCTACACCTTC
CDR3aa: CASSLAGGRDGYTF

v_gene: TRBV7-8
abundance: .
j_gene: TRBJ1-4
d_gene: .
CDR3nt: TGTGCCAGCAGCCTAATGAACGGACGAAACGAAAAACTGTTTTTT
CDR3aa: CASSLMNGRNEKLFF

v_gene: TRBV19
abundance: many
j_gene: TRBJ1-4
d_gene: TRBD1
CDR3nt: TGTGCCAGTAGTAGCTTTTCGGCCGGGACAGGGAATGAAAAACTGTTTTTT
CDR3aa: CASSSFSAGTGNEKLFF

v_gene: TRBV7-3
abundance: many
j_gene: TRBJ2-2
d_gene: .
CDR3nt: TGTGCCAGCGGTTACAGTTCCGGGGAGCTGTTTTTT
CDR3aa: CASGYSSGELFF

v_gene: TRBV3-1
abundance: many
j_gene: TRBJ2-7
d_gene: TRBD2
CDR3nt: TGTGCCAGCAGCCAAGACCTAGCGGGGGTTGACGAGCAGTACTTC
CDR3aa: CASSQDLAGVDEQYF

v_gene: TRBV7-9
abundance: .
j_gene: TRBJ2-7
d_gene: .
CDR3nt: TGTGCCAGCAGCTTACTGGGGGCGGAAAACGAGCAGTACTTC
CDR3aa: CASSLLGAENEQYF

v_gene: TRBV7-9
abundance: .
j_gene: TRBJ2-5
d_gene: TRBD1
CDR3nt: TGTGCCAGCAGCCCCTGGGGACAGGGGGAGGTCCAGTACTTC
CDR3aa: CASSPWGQGEVQYF

v_gene: TRBV27
abundance: many
j_gene: TRBJ2-3
d_gene: TRBD1
CDR3nt: TGTGCCAGCAGTCCCAGGGACAGATCCTACACATTCACAGATACGCAGTATTTT
CDR3aa: CASSPRDRSYTFTDTQYF